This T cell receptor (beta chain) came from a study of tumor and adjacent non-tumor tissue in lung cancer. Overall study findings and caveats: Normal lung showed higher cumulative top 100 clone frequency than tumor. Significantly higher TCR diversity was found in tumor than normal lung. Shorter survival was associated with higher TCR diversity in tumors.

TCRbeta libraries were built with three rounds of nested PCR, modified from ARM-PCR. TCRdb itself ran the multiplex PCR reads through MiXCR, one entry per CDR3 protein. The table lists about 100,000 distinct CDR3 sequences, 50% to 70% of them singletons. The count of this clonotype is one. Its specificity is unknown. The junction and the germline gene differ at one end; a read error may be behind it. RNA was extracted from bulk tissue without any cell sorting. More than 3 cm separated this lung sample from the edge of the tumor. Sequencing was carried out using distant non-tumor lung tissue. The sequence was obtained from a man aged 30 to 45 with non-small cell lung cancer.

The CDR3 region is CASSDPGGNVQFF. The DNA for the CDR3 is TGTGCCAGCAGCGACCCAGGGGGTAATGTGCAGTTCTTC. The chain is built from TRBV7-2 and TRBJ2-1; 7 positions match TRBD1. The CDR3 has 13 residues. Germline V gene sequence: CDR1 SGHTA, CDR2 FQGNSA.